This T cell receptor beta chain was profiled in a study of shared clonotypes between healthy human individuals. The data were produced by immunoSEQ multiplex PCR, yet TCRdb's version contains in-frame clones alone and is incomplete. The sample yields 1.5 million to 2.5 million clones, just under 95% seen once. In the case of this clone: Its specificity is unknown.

Germline CDR1 reads MNHEY; CDR2 reads SVGAGI. After removal of 0 bases from V and 7 bases from J, the junction contained 11 bases not matched to a gene. The CDR3 extends over 16 amino acids. The naive CD8 population came from CD45RO-negative cells selected for CCR7, without terminally differentiated effector memory CD45RA+ cells. Donors, healthy HIV-negative adults, lacked recent acute infections or vaccinations. Study-wide points: Unshared clonotypes carried lower generation probabilities than those common to all four donors. Naive subsets tended to show greater estimated richness than memory subsets.

Sample: naive CD8+ T cells sorted from blood. The source of this sequence is a man between 18 and 29 years old in good health. The V and J genes are TRBV6-5 and TRBJ1-2, with 7 bases matching TRBD1. The CDR3 DNA reads TGTGCCAGCAGTTACTCATCCGGGCAGGGGGTACCTGGCTACACCTTC. It codes for CASSYSSGQGVPGYTF.